This T cell receptor (beta chain) was observed in a study of immune heterogeneity within non-small cell lung tumors. Bulk tumor gDNA, 600 ng per sample, served as the TCR template. Surgeons took several biopsies per primary tumor, spaced far apart, during surgery. The study cohort was described as untreated, and its members had newly diagnosed non-small cell lung cancer. They went on to have curative surgery. From germline, CDR1 is KGHSH and CDR2 LQKENI. Trimming left V 3 bases short and J 4 bases short, with 9 bases between. The CDR3 spans 13 residues. This clonotype appeared a few times. TCR beta CDR3 regions came from multiplex PCR with 32 forward V and 13 reverse J primers. A single record per CDR3 protein comes from TCRdb applying MiXCR to the multiplex PCR reads. The sample has several thousand distinct CDR3 sequences; approximately 22% are singletons.

This sequence originates from an older man with non-small cell lung cancer. The material sequenced was lung tumor tissue. The chain recombines TRBV18 with TRBJ1-1; no firm D call. The CDR3 nucleotides read TGTGCCAGCTCACCCCTGCCTGGCACTGAAGCTTTCTTT. This translates into CASSPLPGTEAFF.